This T cell receptor (beta chain) comes out of a study of regulatory T cells in long-lasting Graves disease. Across the whole study: Persistent Graves' disease meant over 5 years of antithyroid drugs with positive TSH receptor antibodies. Study results and caveats: Persistent disease was associated with favored TRBV28 usage and with favored use of TRBJ1-2 and TRBJ2-5. The researchers studied only peripheral blood, not thyroid tissue.

Library construction for TCR beta used iRepertoire HTBI primers and Arm-PCR of CDR3 regions. TCRdb ran MiXCR on the multiplex PCR reads and lists one entry per CDR3 protein. The data contain roughly 500,000 distinct CDR3 sequences, more than 20% of them seen just once; the ten biggest clones take up about 8.3%. This clonotype occurred many times. Its cognate antigen is unknown. V gave up 6 bases and J gave up 2 bases, with 8 bases separating them. CDR3 length: 14 residues. The germline CDR1 and CDR2 sequences are MNHNS and SASEGT. Time point: persistent/refractory GD, antithyroid drugs over 5 years with positive TRAb. The TCR library was made from RNA extracted from PBMCs.

This sequence originates from a female donor with Graves disease. The specimen comprised peripheral blood mononuclear cells (PBMCs), sampled when the disease was refractory, from a patient treated with antithyroid drugs. The genes are TRBV6-1 and TRBJ1-6; a weak D match, TRBD1 (6 bases). CDR3 coding DNA: TGTGCCAGCAGAAGGGGGACCTATAATTCACCCCTCCACTTT. Residues: CASRRGTYNSPLHF.